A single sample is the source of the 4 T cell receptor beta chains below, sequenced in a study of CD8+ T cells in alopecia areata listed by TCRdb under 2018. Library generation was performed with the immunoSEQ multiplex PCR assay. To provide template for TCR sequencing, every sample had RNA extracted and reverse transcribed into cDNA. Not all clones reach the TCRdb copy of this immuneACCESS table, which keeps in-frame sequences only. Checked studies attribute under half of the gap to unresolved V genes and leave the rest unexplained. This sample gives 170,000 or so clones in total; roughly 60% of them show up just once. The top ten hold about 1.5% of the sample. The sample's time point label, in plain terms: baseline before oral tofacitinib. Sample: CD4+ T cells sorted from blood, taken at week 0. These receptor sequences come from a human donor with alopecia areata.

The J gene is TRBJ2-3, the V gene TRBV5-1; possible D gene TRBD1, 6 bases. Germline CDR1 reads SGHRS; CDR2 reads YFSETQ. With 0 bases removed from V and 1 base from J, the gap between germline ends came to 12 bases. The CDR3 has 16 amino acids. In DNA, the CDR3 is TGCGCCAGCAGCTTGGATGGCAGGGGTGGCACAGATACGCAGTATTTT. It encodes CASSLDGRGGTDTQYF.

CDR3 protein: CSVEVSGQTEAFF. The CDR3, as DNA: TGCAGCGTTGAAGTGTCCGGACAGACTGAAGCTTTCTTT. The J gene is TRBJ1-1, the V gene TRBV29-1; a weak D match, TRBD1 (6 bases). The V gene lost 1 base and the J gene lost 5 bases, with 11 bases spanning the gap. In germline, CDR1 is SQVTM, CDR2 ANQGSEA. This CDR3 has 13 amino acids.

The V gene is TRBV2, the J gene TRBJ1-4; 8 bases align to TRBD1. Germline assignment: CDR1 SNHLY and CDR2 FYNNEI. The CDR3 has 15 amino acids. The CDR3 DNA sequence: TGTGCAGTCACCGGACAGACAGGGGTTGCTGAAAAACTGTTTTTT. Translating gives CAVTGQTGVAEKLFF.

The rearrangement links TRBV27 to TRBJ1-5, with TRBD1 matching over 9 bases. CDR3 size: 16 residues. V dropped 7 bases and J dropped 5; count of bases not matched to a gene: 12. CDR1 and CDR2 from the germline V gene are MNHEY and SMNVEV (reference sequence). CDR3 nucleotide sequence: TGTGCCAGCACCATGGGAACAGGGGGCGGGGATCAGCCCCAGCATTTT. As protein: CASTMGTGGGDQPQHF.